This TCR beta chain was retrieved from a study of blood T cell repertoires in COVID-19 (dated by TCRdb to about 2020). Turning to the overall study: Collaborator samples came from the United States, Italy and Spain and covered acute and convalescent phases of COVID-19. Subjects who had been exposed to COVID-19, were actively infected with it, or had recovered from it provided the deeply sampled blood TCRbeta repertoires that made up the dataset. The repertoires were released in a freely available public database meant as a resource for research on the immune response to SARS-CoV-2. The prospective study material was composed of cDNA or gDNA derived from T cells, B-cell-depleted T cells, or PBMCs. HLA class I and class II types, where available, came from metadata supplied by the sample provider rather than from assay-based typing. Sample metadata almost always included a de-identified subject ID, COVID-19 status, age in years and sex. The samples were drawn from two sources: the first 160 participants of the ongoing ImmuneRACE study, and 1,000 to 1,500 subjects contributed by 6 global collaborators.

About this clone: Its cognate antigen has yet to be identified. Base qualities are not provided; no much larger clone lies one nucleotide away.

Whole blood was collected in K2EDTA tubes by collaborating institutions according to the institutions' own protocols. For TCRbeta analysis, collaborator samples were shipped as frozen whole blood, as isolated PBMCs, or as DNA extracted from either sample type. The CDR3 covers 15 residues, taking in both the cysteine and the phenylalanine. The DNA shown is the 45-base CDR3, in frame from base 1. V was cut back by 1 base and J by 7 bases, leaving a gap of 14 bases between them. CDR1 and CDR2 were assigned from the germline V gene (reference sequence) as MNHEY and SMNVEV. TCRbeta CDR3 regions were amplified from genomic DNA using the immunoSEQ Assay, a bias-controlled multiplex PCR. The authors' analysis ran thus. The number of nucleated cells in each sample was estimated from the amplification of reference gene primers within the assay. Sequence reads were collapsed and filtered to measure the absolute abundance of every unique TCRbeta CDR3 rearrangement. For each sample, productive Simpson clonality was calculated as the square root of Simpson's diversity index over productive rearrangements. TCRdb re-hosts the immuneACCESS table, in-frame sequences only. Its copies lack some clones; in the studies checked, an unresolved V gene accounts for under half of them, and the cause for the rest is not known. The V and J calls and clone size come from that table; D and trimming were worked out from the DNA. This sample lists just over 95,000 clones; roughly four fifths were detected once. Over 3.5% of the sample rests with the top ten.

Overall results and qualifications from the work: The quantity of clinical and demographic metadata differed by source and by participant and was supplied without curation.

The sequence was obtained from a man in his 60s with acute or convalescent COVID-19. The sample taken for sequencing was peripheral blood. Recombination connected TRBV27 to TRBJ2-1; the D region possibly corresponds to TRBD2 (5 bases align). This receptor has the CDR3 CASSLFVASINEQFF. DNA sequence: TGTGCCAGCAGTTTATTTGTAGCGTCAATAAATGAGCAGTTCTTC.